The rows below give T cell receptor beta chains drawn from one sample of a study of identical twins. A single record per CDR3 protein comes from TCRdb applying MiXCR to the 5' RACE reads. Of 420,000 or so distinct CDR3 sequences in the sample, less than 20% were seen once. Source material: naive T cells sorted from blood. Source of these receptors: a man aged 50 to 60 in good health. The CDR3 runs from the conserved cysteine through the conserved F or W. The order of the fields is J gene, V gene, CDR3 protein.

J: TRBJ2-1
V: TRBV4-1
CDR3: CASSQAAGEVNEQFF

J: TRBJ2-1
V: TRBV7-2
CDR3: CASSLGLGTYNEQFF

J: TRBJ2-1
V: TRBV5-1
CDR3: CASSPGSGGAREQFF

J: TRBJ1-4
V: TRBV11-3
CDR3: CASSVRTGSEKLFF

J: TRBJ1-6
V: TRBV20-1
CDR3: CSAGTGSYNSPLHF

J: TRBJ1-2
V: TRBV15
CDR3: CATSREPTGDYGYTF

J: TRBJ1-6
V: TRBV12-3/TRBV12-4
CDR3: CASSLGDNSPLHF

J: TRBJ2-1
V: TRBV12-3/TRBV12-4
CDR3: CASSSLLAGPYNEQFF

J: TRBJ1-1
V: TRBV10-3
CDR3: CAISESKFEAFF

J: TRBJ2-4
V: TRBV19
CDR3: CASSIRSPQNIQYF

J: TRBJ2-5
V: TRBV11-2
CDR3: CASSNGGPETQYF

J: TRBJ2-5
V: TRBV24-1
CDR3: CATSDPRPSEQETQYF

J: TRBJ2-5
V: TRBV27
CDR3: CASSSTGWETQYF